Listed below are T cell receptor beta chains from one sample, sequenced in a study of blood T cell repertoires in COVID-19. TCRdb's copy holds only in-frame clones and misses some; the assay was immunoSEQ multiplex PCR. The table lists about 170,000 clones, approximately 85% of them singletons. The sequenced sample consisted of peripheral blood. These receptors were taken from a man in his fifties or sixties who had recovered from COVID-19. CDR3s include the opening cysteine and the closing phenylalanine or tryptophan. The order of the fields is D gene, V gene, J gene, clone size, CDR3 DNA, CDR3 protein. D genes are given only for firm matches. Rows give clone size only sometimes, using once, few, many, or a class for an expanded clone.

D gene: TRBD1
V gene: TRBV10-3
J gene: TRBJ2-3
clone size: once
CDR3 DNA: TGTGCCATCAAGACAGGGGCGACAGATACGCAGTATTTT
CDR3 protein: CAIKTGATDTQYF

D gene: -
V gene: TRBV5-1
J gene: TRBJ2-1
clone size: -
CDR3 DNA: TGCGCCAGCAGCACTAATTACAATGAGCAGTTCTTC
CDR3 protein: CASSTNYNEQFF

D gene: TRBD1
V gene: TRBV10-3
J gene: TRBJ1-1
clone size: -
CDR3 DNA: TGTGCCATCAGTGCCGGACAGGGGCGCGCTAACACTGAAGCTTTCTTT
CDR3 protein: CAISAGQGRANTEAFF

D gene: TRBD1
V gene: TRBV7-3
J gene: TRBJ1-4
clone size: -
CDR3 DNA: TGTGCCAGCAGTCAAACCGGGACAGGGAATAATGAAAAACTGTTTTTT
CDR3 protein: CASSQTGTGNNEKLFF

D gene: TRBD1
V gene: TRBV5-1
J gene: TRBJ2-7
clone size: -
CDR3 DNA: TGCGCCAGCAGCTTTGGACAGGGAGCCATCTACGAGCAGTACTTC
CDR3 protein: CASSFGQGAIYEQYF

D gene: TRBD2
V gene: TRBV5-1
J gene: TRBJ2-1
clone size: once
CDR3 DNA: TGCGCCAGCAGCGTCCTAGCGGGGGGGAATAACAATGAGCAGTTCTTC
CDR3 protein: CASSVLAGGNNNEQFF

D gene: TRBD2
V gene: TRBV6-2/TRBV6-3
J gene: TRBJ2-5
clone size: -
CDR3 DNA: TGTGCCAGCAGTTCCCCCGGGGGGGTAGAGACCCAGTACTTC
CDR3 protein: CASSSPGGVETQYF

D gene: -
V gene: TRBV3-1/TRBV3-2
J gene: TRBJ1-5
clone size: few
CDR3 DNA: TGTGCCAGCAGCCAAGGTGGAGGGCCTCAGCCCCAGCATTTT
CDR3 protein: CASSQGGGPQPQHF

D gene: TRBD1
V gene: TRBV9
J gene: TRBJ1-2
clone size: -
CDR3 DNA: TGTGCCAGCAGCGTAGTGACAGGGATTGGCTACACCTTC
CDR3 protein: CASSVVTGIGYTF

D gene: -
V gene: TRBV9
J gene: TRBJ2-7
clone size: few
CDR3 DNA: TGTGCCAGCAGCGCCACGGTCGGGGAACACGTCGGCGACGAGCAGTACTTC
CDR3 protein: CASSATVGEHVGDEQYF

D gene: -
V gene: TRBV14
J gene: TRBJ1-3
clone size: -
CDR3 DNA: TGTGCCAGCAGCCAAGACGGGTCGAGCCGTTTGTTCTGGAACACCATATATTTT
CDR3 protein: CASSQDGSSRLFWNTIYF

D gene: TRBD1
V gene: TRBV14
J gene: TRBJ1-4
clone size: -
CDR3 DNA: TGTGCCAGCAGCTCGTTACTCGGGGACAGTGAAAAACTGTTTTTT
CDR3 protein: CASSSLLGDSEKLFF

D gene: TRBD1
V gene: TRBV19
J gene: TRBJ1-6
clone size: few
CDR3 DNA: TGTGCCAGTAGTAGGGGGGACAGGTCCAATTCACCCCTCCACTTT
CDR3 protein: CASSRGDRSNSPLHF

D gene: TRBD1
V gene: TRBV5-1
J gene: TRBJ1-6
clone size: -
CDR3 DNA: TGCGCCAGCAGCTCGTACGGTTCCGGGACAGGGGACCGGAATTCACCCCTCCACTTT
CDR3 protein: CASSSYGSGTGDRNSPLHF

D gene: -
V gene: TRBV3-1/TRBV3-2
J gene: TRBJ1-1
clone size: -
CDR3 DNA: TGTGCCAGCAGCCAACGGCAGGAGGTTGTCCAAGCTTTCTTT
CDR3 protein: CASSQRQEVVQAFF

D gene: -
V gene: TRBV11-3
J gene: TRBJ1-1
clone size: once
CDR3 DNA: TGTGCCAGCAGCGGCATGTCGACTGAAGCTTTCTTT
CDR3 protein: CASSGMSTEAFF

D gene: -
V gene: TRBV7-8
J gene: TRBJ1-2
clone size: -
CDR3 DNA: TGTGCCAGCAGTCCTACAGGGTCCTATGGCTACACCTTC
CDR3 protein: CASSPTGSYGYTF

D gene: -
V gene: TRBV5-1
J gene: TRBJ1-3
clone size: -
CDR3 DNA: TGCGCCAGCAGCTTGGACCGGCAGGCTGGAAACACCATATATTTT
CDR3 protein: CASSLDRQAGNTIYF

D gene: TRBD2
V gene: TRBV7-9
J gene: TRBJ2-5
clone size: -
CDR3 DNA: TGTGCCAGCAGCTCCTGGACTAGTGCCCGCCAAGAGACCCAGTACTTC
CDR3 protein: CASSSWTSARQETQYF

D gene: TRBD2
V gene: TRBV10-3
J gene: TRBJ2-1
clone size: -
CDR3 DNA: TGTGCCATCAGACTAGCGGACGGGGGTGAGCAGTTCTTC
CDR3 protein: CAIRLADGGEQFF

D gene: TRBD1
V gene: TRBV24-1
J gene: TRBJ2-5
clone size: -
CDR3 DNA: TGTGCCACCAGTGACCCCCGGACAGGGTGGGGAGAGACCCAGTACTTC
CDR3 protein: CATSDPRTGWGETQYF

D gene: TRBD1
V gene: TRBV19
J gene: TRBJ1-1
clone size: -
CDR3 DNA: TGTGCCAGTTTTCCCTCACAGGGGGCGGGCACTGAAGCTTTCTTT
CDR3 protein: CASFPSQGAGTEAFF

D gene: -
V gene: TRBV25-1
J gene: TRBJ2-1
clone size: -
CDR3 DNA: TGTGCCAGCAGTGAATATCCGGACAACACCCACCGGTTCTTC
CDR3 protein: CASSEYPDNTHRFF

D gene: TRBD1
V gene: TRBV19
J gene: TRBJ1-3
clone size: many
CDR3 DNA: TGTGCCAGTAGCAACATCGGAACAGGGGCCAACACCATATATTTT
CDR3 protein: CASSNIGTGANTIYF

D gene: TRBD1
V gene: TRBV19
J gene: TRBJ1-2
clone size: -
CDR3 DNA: TGTGCCGGAAGACAGGGCGACTATGGCTACACCTTC
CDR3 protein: CAGRQGDYGYTF

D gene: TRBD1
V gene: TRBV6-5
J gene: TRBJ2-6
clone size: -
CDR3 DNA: TGTGCCAGTAGACAGGGGGCTGGGGCCAACGTCCTGACTTTC
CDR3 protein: CASRQGAGANVLTF

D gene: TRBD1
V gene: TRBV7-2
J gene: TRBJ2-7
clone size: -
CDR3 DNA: TGTGCCAGCAGCGTGGGACAGGGGCCTTCCGAGCAGTACTTC
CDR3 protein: CASSVGQGPSEQYF

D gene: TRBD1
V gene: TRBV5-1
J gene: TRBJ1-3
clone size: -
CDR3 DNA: TGCGCCAGCAGCTCCGGACAGGTGGGGAGAAACACCATATATTTT
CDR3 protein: CASSSGQVGRNTIYF

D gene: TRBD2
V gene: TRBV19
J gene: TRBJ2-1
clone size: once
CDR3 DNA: TGTGCCAGTAGCTATGTCCCCGGGGGGGCTGAGCAGTTCTTC
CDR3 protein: CASSYVPGGAEQFF

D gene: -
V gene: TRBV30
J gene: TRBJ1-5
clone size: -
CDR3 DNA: TGTGCCTGGAGCCACACAGGGTCGGCTCAGCCCCAGCATTTT
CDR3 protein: CAWSHTGSAQPQHF

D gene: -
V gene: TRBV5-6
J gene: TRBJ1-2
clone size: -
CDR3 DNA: TGTGCCAGCAGCCCAGGATATGGCTACACCTTC
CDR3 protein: CASSPGYGYTF

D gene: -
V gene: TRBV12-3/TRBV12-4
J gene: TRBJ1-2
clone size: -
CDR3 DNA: TGTGCCAGCAGGCTAGGGGGTACCTATGGCTACACCTTC
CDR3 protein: CASRLGGTYGYTF

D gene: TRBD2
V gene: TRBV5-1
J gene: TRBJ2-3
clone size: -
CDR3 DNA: TGCGCCAGCAGTTCTAGGGAGGGGCCAGGAGATACGCAGTATTTT
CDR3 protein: CASSSREGPGDTQYF

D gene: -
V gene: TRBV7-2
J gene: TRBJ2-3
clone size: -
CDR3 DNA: TGTGCCAGCAGCTTAGCGCTGGGGGGGGCGGTGGATACGCAGTATTTT
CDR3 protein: CASSLALGGAVDTQYF

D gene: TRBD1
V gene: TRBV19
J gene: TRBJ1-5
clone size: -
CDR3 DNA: TGTGCCAGTAGTAACACAGGGGGGTCCAATCAGCCCCAGCATTTT
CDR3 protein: CASSNTGGSNQPQHF

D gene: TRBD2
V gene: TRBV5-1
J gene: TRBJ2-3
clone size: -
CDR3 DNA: TGCGCCAGCAGACCGGGAGGGTCGGATACGCAGTATTTT
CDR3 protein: CASRPGGSDTQYF

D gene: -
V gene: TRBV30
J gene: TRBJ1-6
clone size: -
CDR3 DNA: TGTGCCTGGAGGATTTGGGCAGGGGTTGGTCCAGGTCTCACCCTCCACTTT
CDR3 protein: CAWRIWAGVGPGLTLHF

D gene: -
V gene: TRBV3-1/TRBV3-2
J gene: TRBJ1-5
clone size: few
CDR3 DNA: TGTGCCAGCAGCCAAGATCAGAGGGTCCAGCCCCAGCATTTT
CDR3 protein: CASSQDQRVQPQHF

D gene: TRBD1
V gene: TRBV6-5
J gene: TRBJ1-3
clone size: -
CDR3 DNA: TGTGCCAGCAGGACAGGGTTCTCTGGAAACACCATATATTTT
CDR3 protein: CASRTGFSGNTIYF

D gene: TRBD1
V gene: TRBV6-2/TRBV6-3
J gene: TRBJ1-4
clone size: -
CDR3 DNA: TGTGCCAGCAGCCCGGGGACAGGAGGAGAAAAACTGTTTTTT
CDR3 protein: CASSPGTGGEKLFF

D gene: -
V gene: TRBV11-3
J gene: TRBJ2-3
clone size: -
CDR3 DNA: TGTGCCAGCAGCTTTGGGCGGGAAGGGGATACGCAGTATTTT
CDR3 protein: CASSFGREGDTQYF

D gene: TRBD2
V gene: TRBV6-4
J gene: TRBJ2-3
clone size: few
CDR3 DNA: TGTGCCAGCAGTGACGAGCGGGGGGGAGGGACGCAGTATTTT
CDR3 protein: CASSDERGGGTQYF

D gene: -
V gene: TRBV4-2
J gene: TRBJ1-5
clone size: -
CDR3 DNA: TGTGCCAGCAGCCAAGGCCGAGGGGGGGGCAATCAGCCCCAGCATTTT
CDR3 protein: CASSQGRGGGNQPQHF

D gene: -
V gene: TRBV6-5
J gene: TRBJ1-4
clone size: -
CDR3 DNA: TGTGCCAGCAGAGGTGGGGGGGAAACTAATGAAAAACTGTTTTTT
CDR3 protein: CASRGGGETNEKLFF

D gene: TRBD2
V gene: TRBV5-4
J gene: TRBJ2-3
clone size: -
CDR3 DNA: TGTGCCAGCAGCTCCCTCCGGGGTAGCGGGGGCACAGATACGCAGTATTTT
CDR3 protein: CASSSLRGSGGTDTQYF

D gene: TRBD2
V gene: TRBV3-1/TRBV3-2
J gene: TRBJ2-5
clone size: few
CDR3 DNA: TGTGCCAGCAGCCAAGATTTGGCTAGCGGGGCCGAGACCCAGTACTTC
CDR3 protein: CASSQDLASGAETQYF

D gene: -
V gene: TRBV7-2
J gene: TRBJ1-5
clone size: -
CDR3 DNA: TGTGCCAGCAGCTTAACGACAGGCCCTTCTCAACCCCAGCATTTT
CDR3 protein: CASSLTTGPSQPQHF

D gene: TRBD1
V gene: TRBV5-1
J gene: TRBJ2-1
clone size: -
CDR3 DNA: TGCGCCAGCCTTTCCCAAGGGGGCGCGGATGAGCAGTTCTTC
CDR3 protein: CASLSQGGADEQFF

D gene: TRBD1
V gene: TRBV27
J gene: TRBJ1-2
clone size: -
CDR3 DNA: TGTGCCAGCAGTTTATCGACAGGGACAGGGGATAACTATGGCTACACCTTC
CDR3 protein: CASSLSTGTGDNYGYTF

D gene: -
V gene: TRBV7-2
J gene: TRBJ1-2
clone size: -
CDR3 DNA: TGTGCCAGCAGCTTCGAAGGGGCGCGAGGCTACACCTTC
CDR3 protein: CASSFEGARGYTF

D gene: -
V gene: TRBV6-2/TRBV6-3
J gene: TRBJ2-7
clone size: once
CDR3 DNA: TGTGCCAGCAGTTACTCGACCCACAGGTCGTCCTACGAGCAGTACTTC
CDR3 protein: CASSYSTHRSSYEQYF

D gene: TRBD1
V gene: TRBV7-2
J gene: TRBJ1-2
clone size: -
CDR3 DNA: TGTGCCAGCAGCTTGACAGGGGGCCTTAACTATGGCTACACCTTC
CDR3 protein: CASSLTGGLNYGYTF

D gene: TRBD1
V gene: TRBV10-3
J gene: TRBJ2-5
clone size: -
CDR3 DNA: TGTGCCATCAGTGAGTCGACAGGGGTGGGAGAGACCCAGTACTTC
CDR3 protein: CAISESTGVGETQYF

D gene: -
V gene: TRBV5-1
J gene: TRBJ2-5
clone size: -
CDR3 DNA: TGCGCCAGCAGCCGACAGGGAGTCGGGGGCCAAGAGACCCAGTACTTC
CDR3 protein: CASSRQGVGGQETQYF

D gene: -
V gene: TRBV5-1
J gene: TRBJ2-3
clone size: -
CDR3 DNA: TGCGCCAGCAGCTTGGCCGGAGGGGCAGGCGCAGATACGCAGTATTTT
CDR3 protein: CASSLAGGAGADTQYF

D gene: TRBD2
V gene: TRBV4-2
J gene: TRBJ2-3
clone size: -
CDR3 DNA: TGTGCCAGCAGCCAAGGCCTAGCGGTAGATACGCAGTATTTT
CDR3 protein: CASSQGLAVDTQYF

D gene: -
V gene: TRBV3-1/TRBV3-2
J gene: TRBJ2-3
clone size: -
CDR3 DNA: TGTGCCAGCAGCCAACGGACACCGCGGCGCCAGTATTTT
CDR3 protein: CASSQRTPRRQYF

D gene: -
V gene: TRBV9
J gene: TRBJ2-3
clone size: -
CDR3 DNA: TGTGCCAGCAGCGCGGGAGCTCCCACAGATACGCAGTATTTT
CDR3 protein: CASSAGAPTDTQYF

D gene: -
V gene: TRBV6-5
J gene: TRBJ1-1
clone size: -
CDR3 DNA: TGTGCCAGCAGCCTCCCGGGGAGCTCTGAAGCTTTCTTT
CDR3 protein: CASSLPGSSEAFF